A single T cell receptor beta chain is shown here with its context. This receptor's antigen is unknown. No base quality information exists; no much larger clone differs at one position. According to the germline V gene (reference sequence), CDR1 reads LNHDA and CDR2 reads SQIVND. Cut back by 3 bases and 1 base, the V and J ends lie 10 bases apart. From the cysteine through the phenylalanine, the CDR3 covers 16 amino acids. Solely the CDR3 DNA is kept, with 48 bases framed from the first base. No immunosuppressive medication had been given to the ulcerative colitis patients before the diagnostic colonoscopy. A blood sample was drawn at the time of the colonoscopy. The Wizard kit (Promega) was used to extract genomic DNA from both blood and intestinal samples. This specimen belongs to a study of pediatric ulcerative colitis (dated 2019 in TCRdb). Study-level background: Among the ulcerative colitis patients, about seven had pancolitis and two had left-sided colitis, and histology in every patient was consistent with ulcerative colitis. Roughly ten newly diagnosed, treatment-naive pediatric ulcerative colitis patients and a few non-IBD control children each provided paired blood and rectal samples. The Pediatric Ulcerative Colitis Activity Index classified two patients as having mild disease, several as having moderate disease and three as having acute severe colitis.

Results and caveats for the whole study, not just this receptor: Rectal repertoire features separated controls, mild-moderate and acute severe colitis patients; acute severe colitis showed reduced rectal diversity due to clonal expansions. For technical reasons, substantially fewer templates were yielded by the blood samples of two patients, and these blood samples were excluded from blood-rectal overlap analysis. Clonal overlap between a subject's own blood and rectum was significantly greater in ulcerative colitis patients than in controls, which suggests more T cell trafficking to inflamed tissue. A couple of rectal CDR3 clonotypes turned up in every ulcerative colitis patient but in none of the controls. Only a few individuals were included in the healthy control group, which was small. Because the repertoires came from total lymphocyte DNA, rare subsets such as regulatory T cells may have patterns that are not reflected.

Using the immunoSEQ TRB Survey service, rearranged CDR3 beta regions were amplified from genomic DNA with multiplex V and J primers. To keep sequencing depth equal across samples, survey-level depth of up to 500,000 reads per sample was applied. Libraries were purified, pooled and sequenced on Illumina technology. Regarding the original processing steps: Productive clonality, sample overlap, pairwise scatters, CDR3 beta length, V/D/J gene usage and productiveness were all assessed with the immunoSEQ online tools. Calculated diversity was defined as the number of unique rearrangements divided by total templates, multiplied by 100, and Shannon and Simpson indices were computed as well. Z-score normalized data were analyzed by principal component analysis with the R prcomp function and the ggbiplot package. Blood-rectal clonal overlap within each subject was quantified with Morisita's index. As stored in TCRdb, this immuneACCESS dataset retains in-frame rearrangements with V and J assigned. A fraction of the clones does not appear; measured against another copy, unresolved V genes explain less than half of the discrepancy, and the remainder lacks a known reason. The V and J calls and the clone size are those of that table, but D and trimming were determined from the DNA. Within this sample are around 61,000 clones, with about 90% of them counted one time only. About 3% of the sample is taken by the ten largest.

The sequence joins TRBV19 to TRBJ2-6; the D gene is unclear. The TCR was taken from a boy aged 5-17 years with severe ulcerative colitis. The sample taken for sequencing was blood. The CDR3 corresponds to CASSIYGNSGANVLTF. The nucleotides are TGTGCCAGTAGTATCTACGGCAATTCTGGGGCCAACGTCCTGACTTTC.